This T cell receptor beta chain originates from a study of blood T cell repertoires in COVID-19 (dated by TCRdb to about 2020). Study-level background: Samples from collaborators originated in the United States, Italy and Spain and spanned both the acute and convalescent phases of COVID-19. Where available, HLA class I and class II types were taken from metadata supplied by the sample provider and were not determined by assay-based typing. The prospective study material was composed of cDNA or gDNA derived from T cells, B-cell-depleted T cells, or PBMCs. A freely available public database, intended as a resource for researchers studying the immune response to SARS-CoV-2, is where the repertoires were released. Deeply sampled blood TCRbeta repertoires from subjects exposed to, actively infected with, or recovered from COVID-19 were included in the dataset. Samples came from the ongoing ImmuneRACE study (first 160 participants) plus 1,254 subjects from 6 global collaborators. The sample metadata nearly always contained a de-identified subject ID, COVID-19 status, age in years and sex. Here is what the overall study found, with its caveats: The quantity of clinical and demographic metadata differed by source and by participant and was supplied without curation.

V loses 6 bases at its end and J loses 8 bases; junction bases beyond the gene matches: 11. The germline V gene (reference sequence) supplies CDR1 SGHNT and CDR2 YYREEE. The CDR3 contains 15 residues, cysteine and phenylalanine counted. CDR3 DNA only is kept here, 45 bases in frame from base 1. In regard to this clone: Its antigen is not yet known. No much larger clone exists at a distance of one base, and base qualities are not known.

The immunoSEQ Assay, a bias-controlled multiplex PCR, was used to amplify TCRbeta CDR3 regions from genomic DNA. The authors' pipeline ran thus. Nucleated cell counts per sample were estimated from amplification of reference gene primers within the assay. To quantify the absolute abundance of each unique TCRbeta CDR3 rearrangement, sequence reads were collapsed and filtered. For each sample, productive Simpson clonality was calculated as the square root of Simpson's diversity index over productive rearrangements. The immuneACCESS repertoire file appears here via TCRdb, limited to in-frame rearrangements. These files lack a portion of the clones; in checked studies, under half of the deficit traces to unresolved V genes, and the cause of the others is not known. Clone size and the V and J calls come from that table; the DNA yielded D and trimming. The sample yields approximately 200,000 clones; more than 80% were counted once. Of the sample, about 9.3% is held by the ten largest clones.

Participants in the prospective study were enrolled through a virtual design, were aged about 18 to 100 years, and lived in approximately 25 United States geographic areas. In the prospective study, participants were assigned to cohorts based on the clinical history participants reported in a screening survey and a study questionnaire. For ImmuneRACE Cohort 3, a participant was defined as recovered based on two consecutive negative NP/OP PCR tests, clearance by a healthcare professional, or resolution of symptoms. In the prospective study, mobile phlebotomists collected whole blood, serum and a nasopharyngeal or oropharyngeal swab from each participant. Participants in the prospective study had the option to provide additional blood draws and questionnaires over a roughly two-month period. Blood samples from the prospective study were shipped frozen or at room temperature prior to DNA extraction.

The chain employs TRBV5-4 and TRBJ2-1, with 10 bases matching TRBD2. The specimen was PBMCs or T cells enriched from blood (not recorded which). The TCR sequence derives from a man aged 40-50 years who had recovered from COVID-19. The nucleotide sequence reads TGTGCCAGCAAGCCGGGACTAGCGAATTTGGATGAGCAGTTCTTC. This translates into CASKPGLANLDEQFF.